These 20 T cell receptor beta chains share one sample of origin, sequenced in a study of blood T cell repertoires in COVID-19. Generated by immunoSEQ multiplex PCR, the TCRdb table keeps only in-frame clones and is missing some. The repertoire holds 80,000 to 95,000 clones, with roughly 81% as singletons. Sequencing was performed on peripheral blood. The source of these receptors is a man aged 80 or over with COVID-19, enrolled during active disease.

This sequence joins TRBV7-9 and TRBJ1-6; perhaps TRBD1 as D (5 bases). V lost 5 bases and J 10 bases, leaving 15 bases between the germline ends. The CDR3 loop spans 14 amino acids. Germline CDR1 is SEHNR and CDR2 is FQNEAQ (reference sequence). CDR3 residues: CASSRGTERSPLHF. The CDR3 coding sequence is TGTGCCAGCAGCCGCGGGACCGAGAGGTCACCCCTCCACTTT.

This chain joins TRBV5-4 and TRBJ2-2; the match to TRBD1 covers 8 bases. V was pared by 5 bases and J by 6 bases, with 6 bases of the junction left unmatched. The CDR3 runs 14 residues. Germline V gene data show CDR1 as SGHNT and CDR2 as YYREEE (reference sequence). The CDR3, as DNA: TGTGCCAGCAGACTGACAGGGGCATCCGGGGAGCTGTTTTTT. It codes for CASRLTGASGELFF.

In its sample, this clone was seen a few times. The CDR3 nucleotides read TGTGCCTGGAGTGTACGGGCAGGAGGAATTTTCTCCTATAATTCACCCCTCCACTTT. It translates to CAWSVRAGGIFSYNSPLHF. The chain is built from TRBV30 and TRBJ1-6, with D uncertain. V was shortened by 0 bases and J by 0 bases, with 18 bases between the two germline ends. The CDR3 covers 19 residues. CDR1 and CDR2 from the germline V gene are GTSNPN and SVGIG (reference sequence).

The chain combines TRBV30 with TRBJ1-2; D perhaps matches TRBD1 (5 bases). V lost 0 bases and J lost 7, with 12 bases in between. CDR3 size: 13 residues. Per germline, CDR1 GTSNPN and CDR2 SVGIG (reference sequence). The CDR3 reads CAWSVAGRRGYTF. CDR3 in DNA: TGTGCCTGGAGTGTGGCAGGGCGGCGTGGCTACACCTTC.

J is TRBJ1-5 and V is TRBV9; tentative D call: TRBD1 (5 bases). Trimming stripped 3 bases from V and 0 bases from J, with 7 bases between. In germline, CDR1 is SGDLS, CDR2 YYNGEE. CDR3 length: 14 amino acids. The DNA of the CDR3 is TGTGCCAGCAGCGCACAGGTTAGCAATCAGCCCCAGCATTTT. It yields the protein CASSAQVSNQPQHF.

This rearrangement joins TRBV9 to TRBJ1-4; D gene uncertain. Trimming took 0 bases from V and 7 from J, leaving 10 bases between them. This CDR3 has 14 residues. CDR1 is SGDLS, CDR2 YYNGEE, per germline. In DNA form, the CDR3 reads TGTGCCAGCAGCGTAGAGATGATCGGTGAAAAACTGTTTTTT. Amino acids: CASSVEMIGEKLFF.

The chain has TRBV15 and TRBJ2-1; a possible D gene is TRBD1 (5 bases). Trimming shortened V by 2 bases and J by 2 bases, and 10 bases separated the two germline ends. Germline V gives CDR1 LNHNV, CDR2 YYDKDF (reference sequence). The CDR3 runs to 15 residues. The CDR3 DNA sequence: TGTGCCACCAGCAGATCCAGGACAACCTACAATGAGCAGTTCTTC. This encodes CATSRSRTTYNEQFF.

DNA for the CDR3: TGTGCCAGTAGTATCAAGGACAGGGTTAACAGTCAGCCCCAGCATTTT. Amino acid sequence: CASSIKDRVNSQPQHF. The chain combines TRBV19 with TRBJ1-5, with TRBD1 matching 8 bases. The ends lost 3 bases at V and 6 bases at J; junction bases unmatched: 10. CDR1 is LNHDA and CDR2 is SQIVND in the germline V gene (reference sequence). The CDR3 has 16 residues.

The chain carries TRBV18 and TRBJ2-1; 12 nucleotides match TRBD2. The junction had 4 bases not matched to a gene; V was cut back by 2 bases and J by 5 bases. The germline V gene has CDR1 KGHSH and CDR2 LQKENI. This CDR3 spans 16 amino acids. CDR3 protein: CASSPMTSGRDNEQFF. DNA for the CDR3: TGTGCCAGCTCACCAATGACTAGCGGGAGAGACAATGAGCAGTTCTTC.

CDR3 amino acids: CASSPQTGSREKLFF. As DNA, the CDR3 is TGTGCCAGCAGTCCCCAGACAGGGTCCAGGGAAAAACTGTTTTTT. This chain uses TRBV27 with TRBJ1-4; 7 bases are a match to TRBD1. Germline V gene sequence: CDR1 MNHEY, CDR2 SMNVEV (reference sequence). The CDR3 contains 15 residues. With 5 bases clipped from V and 8 bases from J, the junction kept 11 bases outside the gene matches.

In nucleotides, the CDR3 is TGTGCCAGCAGCTTTGGACAGACTTCACCCCTCCACTTT. Protein product: CASSFGQTSPLHF. V is TRBV11-2 and J is TRBJ1-6; tentative D call: TRBD1 (6 bases). V lost 3 bases and J 9 bases, leaving 9 bases between the germline ends. From germline, CDR1 is SGHAT and CDR2 FQNNGV. The CDR3 length is 13 residues.

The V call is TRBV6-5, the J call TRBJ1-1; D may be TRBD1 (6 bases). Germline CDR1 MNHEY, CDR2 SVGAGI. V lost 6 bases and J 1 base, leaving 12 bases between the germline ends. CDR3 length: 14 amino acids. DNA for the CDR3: TGTGCCAGCAGCCACCAGACAGGGAACACTGAAGCTTTCTTT. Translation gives CASSHQTGNTEAFF.

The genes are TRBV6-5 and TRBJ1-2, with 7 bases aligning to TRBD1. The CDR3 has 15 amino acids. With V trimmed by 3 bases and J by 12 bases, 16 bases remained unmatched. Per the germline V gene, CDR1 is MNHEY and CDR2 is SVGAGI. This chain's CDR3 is CASSYLSDRVRCDTF. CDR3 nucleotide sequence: TGTGCCAGCAGTTATCTTTCCGACAGGGTGCGGTGCGACACCTTC.

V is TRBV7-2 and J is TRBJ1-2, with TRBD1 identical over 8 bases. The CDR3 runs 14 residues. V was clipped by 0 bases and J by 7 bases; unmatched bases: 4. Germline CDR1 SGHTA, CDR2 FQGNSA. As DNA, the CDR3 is TGTGCCAGCAGCTTAGCGCAGGGGGCGACTGGCTACACCTTC. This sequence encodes CASSLAQGATGYTF.

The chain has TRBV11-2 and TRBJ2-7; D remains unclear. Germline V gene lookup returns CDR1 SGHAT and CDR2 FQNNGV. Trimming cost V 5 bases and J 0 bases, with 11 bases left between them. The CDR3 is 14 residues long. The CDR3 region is CASSPRLSSYEQYF. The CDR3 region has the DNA TGTGCCAGCAGCCCCCGACTGAGCTCCTACGAGCAGTACTTC. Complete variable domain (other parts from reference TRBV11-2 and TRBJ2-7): EAGVAQSPRYKIIEKRQSVAFWCNPISGHATLYWYQQILGQGPKLLIQFQNNGVVDDSQLPKDRFSAERLKGVDSTLKIQPAKLEDSAVYLCASSPRLSSYEQYFGPGTRLTVT.

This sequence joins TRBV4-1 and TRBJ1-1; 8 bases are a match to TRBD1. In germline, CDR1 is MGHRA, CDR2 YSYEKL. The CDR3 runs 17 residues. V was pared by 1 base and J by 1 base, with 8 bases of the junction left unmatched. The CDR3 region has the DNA TGCGCCAGCAGCCAAGGGCAGGGGGCCTTAGCGAACACTGAAGCTTTCTTT. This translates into CASSQGQGALANTEAFF.

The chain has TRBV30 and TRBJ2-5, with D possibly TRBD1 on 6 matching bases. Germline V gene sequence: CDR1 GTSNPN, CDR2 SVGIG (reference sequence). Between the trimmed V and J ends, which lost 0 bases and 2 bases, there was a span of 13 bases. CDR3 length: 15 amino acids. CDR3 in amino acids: CAWSVTRTVQETQYF. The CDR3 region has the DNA TGTGCCTGGAGTGTAACCCGGACAGTTCAAGAGACCCAGTACTTC. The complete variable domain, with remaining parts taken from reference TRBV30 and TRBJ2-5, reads SQTIHQWPATLVQPVGSPLSLECTVEGTSNPNLYWYRQAAGRGLQLLFYSVGIGQISSEVPQNLSASRPQDRQFILSSKKLLLSDSGFYLCAWSVTRTVQETQYFGPGTRLLVL.

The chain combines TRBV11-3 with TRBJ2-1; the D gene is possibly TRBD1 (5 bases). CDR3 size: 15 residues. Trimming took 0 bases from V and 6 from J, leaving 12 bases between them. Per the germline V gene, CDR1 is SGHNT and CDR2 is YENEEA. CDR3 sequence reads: CASSLDPGRSNEQFF. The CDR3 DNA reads TGTGCCAGCAGCTTAGATCCAGGGCGCAGCAATGAGCAGTTCTTC.

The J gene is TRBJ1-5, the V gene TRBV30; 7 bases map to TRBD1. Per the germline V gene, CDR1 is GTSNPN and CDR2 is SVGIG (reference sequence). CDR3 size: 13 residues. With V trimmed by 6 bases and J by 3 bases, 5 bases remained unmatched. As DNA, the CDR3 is TGTGCCTGTGGACAGGCTGACAATCAGCCCCAGCATTTT. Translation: CACGQADNQPQHF.

This chain's CDR3 is CATSSQAGAISYEQYF. The CDR3 nucleotides are TGTGCCACCAGCAGCCAAGCGGGGGCGATCTCCTACGAGCAGTACTTC. The chain carries TRBV15 and TRBJ2-7; the match to TRBD2 covers 8 bases. The germline V gene has CDR1 LNHNV and CDR2 YYDKDF (reference sequence). Losses at the gene ends were 3 bases for V and 0 bases for J; bases not matched to a gene: 7. This CDR3 region has 16 residues.